Detailed here is one T cell receptor beta chain. CDR3 length: 13 residues. Germline V CDR1 and CDR2: MDHEN, SYDVKM. V lost 7 bases to trimming and J lost 1 base, with 10 bases between them. This record belongs to a study of blood T cell repertoires in COVID-19. For the study at large: Material from acute and convalescent COVID-19 was sourced from the United States, Italy and Spain. PBMCs, B-cell-depleted T cells, or T cells were the source of the cDNA or gDNA that made up the material.

The table came from immunoSEQ multiplex PCR; TCRdb's copy has only in-frame clones and leaves some out. The data contain 380,000 or so clones, 80% to 90% of them singletons. Patients in Seattle were enrolled during active infection, then followed longitudinally. V and J are TRBV28 and TRBJ1-1, with a tentative D call TRBD1 (5 bases). The source is a woman aged 55-70 years with COVID-19, enrolled during active disease. Sequenced: peripheral blood. CDR3 protein: CASKLQANTEAFF. The CDR3 bases are TGTGCCAGCAAACTACAGGCGAACACTGAAGCTTTCTTT.